The clone carrying this TCR beta chain was seen only once. The data are from a study of blood T cell repertoires in COVID-19. Study-wide background: Samples of COVID-19 (acute and convalescent) were obtained from the United States, Italy and Spain. From T cells, B-cell-depleted T cells, or PBMCs came the material, which was cDNA or gDNA.

The protocol was immunoSEQ multiplex PCR, while the TCRdb copy is restricted to in-frame clones and leaves out a portion. The sample includes some 320,000 clones, under 90% seen only once; the top ten take 2.5% to 3.5%. Cohorts were determined from participant-reported clinical history. V was shortened by 2 bases and J by 1 base, with 12 bases between the two germline ends. The CDR3 contains 15 residues. Germline V CDR1 and CDR2: SGHDN, FVKESK. Sequenced material: PBMCs or T cells enriched from blood (not recorded which). The rearrangement links TRBV14 to TRBJ2-7, with a possible D match to TRBD1 (5 bases). The source of this sequence is a woman aged 50 to 65 who had been exposed to COVID-19. The CDR3 loop is CASSQQGFGSYEQYF. The CDR3 bases are TGTGCCAGCAGCCAACAGGGATTTGGGTCCTACGAGCAGTACTTC.